The sequence of this T cell receptor (beta chain) was determined in a study of blood T cells in healthy people across ages. Whole-study findings and limits: Higher diversity and more naive CD4+ cells were features of long-lived donors, compared to aged donors. Estimated diversity across one million T cells was deemed an underestimate.

A remark on this clonotype: Its matching antigen is unknown.

Primers used in a second PCR of roughly 6 to 11 cycles were a sample-barcoded 5' primer and a J-beta primer mix. From each sample, at least 2.5 million paired-end reads containing CDR3 were obtained. TCRdb re-called the 5' RACE reads with MiXCR, one entry per CDR3 protein. The sample yields approximately 600,000 distinct CDR3 sequences, 58% seen once. CDR1 and CDR2 (germline): SGHRS, YFSETQ. This CDR3 region has 16 residues. The trim removed 4 bases at V and 0 bases at J, leaving 9 bases unmatched. The chain links TRBV5-1 to TRBJ1-2; 7 bases align to TRBD1. Sequencing was carried out using blood. The receptor's source is a man aged 60 to 75 in good health. The CDR3 DNA is TGCGCCAGCAGCGGTGGGGACAGAGATGCTAACTATGGCTACACCTTC. This gives the protein CASSGGDRDANYGYTF. The full variable domain, completed using reference TRBV5-1 and TRBJ1-2, is KAGVTQTPRYLIKTRGQQVTLSCSPISGHRSVSWYQQTPGQGLQFLFEYFSETQRNKGNFPGRFSGRQFSNSRSEMNVSTLELGDSALYLCASSGGDRDANYGYTFGSGTRLTVV.